Following are 7 T cell receptor beta chains from one sample sequenced in a study of shared clonotypes between healthy human individuals. TCRdb's copy holds only in-frame clones and misses some; the assay was immunoSEQ multiplex PCR. The sample lists a few million clones, approximately 93% seen once, with 0.39% in the top ten. Sequences were obtained from naive CD4+ T cells from PBMCs. Subset denoted: CD45RA+ positively selected. The source is a man younger than 35 in good health. Some clones in this sample may be carry-over from other donors' samples.

The table lists this clone with a count of one. The chain recombines TRBV29-1 with TRBJ1-2; the D is unclear. The CDR3 consists of 12 residues. The germline V gene has CDR1 SQVTM and CDR2 ANQGSEA. V was cut by 7 bases and J by 4 bases, with 13 bases left in between. CDR3 coding DNA: TGCAGCGCCCGCCCGGGGTCCTATGGCTACACCTTC. It yields the protein CSARPGSYGYTF.

This chain links TRBV28 with TRBJ2-6; D uncertain. Trimming left V 2 bases short and J 1 base short, with 6 bases between. Germline assignment: CDR1 MDHEN and CDR2 SYDVKM. This CDR3 contains 15 residues. CDR3 in amino acids: CASSLRRSGANVLTF. In DNA, the CDR3 is TGTGCCAGCAGTTTAAGGCGGTCTGGGGCCAACGTCCTGACTTTC.

The chain couples TRBV11-1 to TRBJ2-7; the match to TRBD1 covers 8 bases. Germline CDR1 reads SGHAT; CDR2 reads FQDESV (reference sequence). Losses at the gene ends were 1 base for V and 3 bases for J; bases not matched to a gene: 5. This CDR3 has 15 residues. This CDR3 is CASSLGTGFGYEQYF. The CDR3 DNA reads TGTGCCAGCAGCTTAGGGACAGGGTTTGGCTACGAGCAGTACTTC. The whole variable domain, filled in from reference TRBV11-1 and TRBJ2-7, reads EAEVAQSPRYKITEKSQAVAFWCDPISGHATLYWYRQILGQGPELLVQFQDESVVDDSQLPKDRFSAERLKGVDSTLKIQPAELGDSAMYLCASSLGTGFGYEQYFGPGTRLTVT.

Details on this clone: In the same sample, other DNA sequences code for this CDR3. The CDR3, as DNA: TGTGCCAGCAGCTTAGGGATTGGCTACACCTTC. Translation gives CASSLGIGYTF. J is TRBJ1-2 and V is TRBV7-2; the D is unclear. The CDR3 extends over 11 amino acids. Trimming left V 1 base short and J 7 bases short, with 4 bases between. Germline CDR1 SGHTA, CDR2 FQGNSA.

The rearrangement uses TRBV4-1 and TRBJ2-2; the D gene is possibly TRBD2 (5 bases). Trimming took off 1 base at V and 1 base at J, with 16 bases between the two ends. The germline CDR1 and CDR2 sequences are MGHRA and YSYEKL. There are 18 residues in the CDR3. CDR3 sequence: CASSQVGANTMNTGELFF. The CDR3 DNA follows: TGCGCCAGCAGCCAAGTGGGAGCGAACACCATGAACACCGGGGAGCTGTTTTTT.

The J gene is TRBJ1-5, the V gene TRBV19; unclear D gene. This CDR3 spans 13 amino acids. Germline CDR1 and CDR2: LNHDA and SQIVND (reference sequence). V dropped 10 bases and J dropped 9 bases, with 19 bases sitting between them. The CDR3 DNA follows: TGTGCCACCGAAGGAAGTACCTTCGGGCCCCAGCATTTT. Amino acids: CATEGSTFGPQHF.

The V and J genes are TRBV13 and TRBJ1-5; a possible D gene is TRBD1 (5 bases). Germline CDR1 PRHDT, CDR2 FYEKMQ (reference sequence). The CDR3 runs 13 residues. The V and J ends lost 1 base and 6 bases respectively, with 7 bases between them. CDR3 amino acids: CASSLDQGQPQHF. CDR3 coding DNA: TGTGCCAGCAGCTTAGACCAGGGTCAGCCCCAGCATTTT.